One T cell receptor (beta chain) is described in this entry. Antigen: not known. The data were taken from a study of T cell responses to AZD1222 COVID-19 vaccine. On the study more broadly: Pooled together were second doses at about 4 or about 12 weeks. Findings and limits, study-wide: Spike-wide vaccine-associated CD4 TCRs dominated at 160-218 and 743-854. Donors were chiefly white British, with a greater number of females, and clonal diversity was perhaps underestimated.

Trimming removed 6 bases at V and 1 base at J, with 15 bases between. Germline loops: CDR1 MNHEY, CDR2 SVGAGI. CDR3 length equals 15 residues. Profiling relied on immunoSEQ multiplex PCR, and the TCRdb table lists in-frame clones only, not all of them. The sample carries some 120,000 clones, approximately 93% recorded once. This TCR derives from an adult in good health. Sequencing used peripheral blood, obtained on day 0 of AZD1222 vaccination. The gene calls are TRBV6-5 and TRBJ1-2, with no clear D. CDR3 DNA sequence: TGTGCCAGCAGGGAGAGGATAGGGTATAACTATGGCTACACCTTC. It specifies CASRERIGYNYGYTF.